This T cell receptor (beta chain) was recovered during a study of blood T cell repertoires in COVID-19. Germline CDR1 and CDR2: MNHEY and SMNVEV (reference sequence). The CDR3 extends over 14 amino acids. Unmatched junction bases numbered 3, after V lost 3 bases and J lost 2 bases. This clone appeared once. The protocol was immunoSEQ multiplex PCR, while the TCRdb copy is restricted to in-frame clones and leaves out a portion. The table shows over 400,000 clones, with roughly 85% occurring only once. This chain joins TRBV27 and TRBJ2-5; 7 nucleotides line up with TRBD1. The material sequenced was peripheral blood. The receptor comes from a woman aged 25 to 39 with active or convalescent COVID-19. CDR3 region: CASSFDREQETQYF. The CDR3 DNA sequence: TGTGCCAGCAGTTTCGACAGGGAACAAGAGACCCAGTACTTC.